These 30 T cell receptor beta chains came from one sample sequenced in a study of blood T cell repertoires in COVID-19. Data came from immunoSEQ multiplex PCR; TCRdb stores just in-frame clones and leaves some out. The table records more than 350,000 clones, 80% to 90% of them present only once. Source material: peripheral blood. Receptor source: a woman aged 30 to 39 with COVID-19, enrolled during active disease.

In its sample, this clone was seen once. V usage is TRBV24-1 and J usage is TRBJ2-2; 7 bases map to TRBD1. The germline V gene has CDR1 KGHDR and CDR2 SFDVKD. The V segment lost 1 base and the J segment 2 bases; nucleotides outside the gene matches: 3. The CDR3 has 16 amino acids. The CDR3 region is CATSDFDRVNTGELFF. The CDR3 coding sequence is TGTGCCACCAGTGATTTTGACAGGGTCAACACCGGGGAGCTGTTTTTT.

This chain uses TRBV6-5 with TRBJ2-7; 10 bases line up with TRBD1. The CDR3 is made up of 14 amino acids. The germline CDR1 and CDR2 sequences are MNHEY and SVGAGI. With V trimmed by 6 bases and J by 2 bases, 4 bases remained unmatched. The DNA of the CDR3 is TGTGCCAGCAGGGTGGGACAGGGGACCTACGAGCAGTACTTC. It encodes CASRVGQGTYEQYF.

The chain joins TRBV10-3 to TRBJ2-1; 9 bases agree with TRBD1. The J segment lost 5 bases and the V segment lost 5 bases, leaving 7 bases of the junction unmatched. CDR1 and CDR2 (germline): ENHRY, SYGVKD. The CDR3 has 15 residues. For the CDR3, the DNA is TGTGCCATCAGTCGAACAGGGGGCAACAACAATGAGCAGTTCTTC. It is translated as CAISRTGGNNNEQFF.

This rearrangement joins TRBV3-1 (or the pseudogene TRBV3-2) to TRBJ2-7; 7 bases map to TRBD1. V dropped 4 bases and J dropped 3; count of bases not matched to a gene: 3. Germline V gene lookup returns CDR1 LGHDT and CDR2 YNNKEL (reference sequence). This CDR3 spans 13 amino acids. The CDR3 DNA reads TGTGCCAGCAGCCCGGGACAGTACTACGAGCAGTACTTC. Amino acid sequence: CASSPGQYYEQYF.

The chain recombines TRBV7-9 with TRBJ2-7; TRBD2 agrees at 7 bases. After removal of 0 bases from V and 1 base from J, the junction contained 3 bases not matched to a gene. This CDR3 is 15 amino acids long. Germline V lookup: CDR1 SEHNR, CDR2 FQNEAQ (reference sequence). CDR3 sequence (DNA): TGTGCCAGCAGCTTAGCGGGGAGGGGATCCTACGAGCAGTACTTC. This sequence encodes CASSLAGRGSYEQYF.

The chain links TRBV6-5 to TRBJ1-2, with a possible D match to TRBD1 (5 bases). The germline V gene has CDR1 MNHEY and CDR2 SVGAGI. With 5 bases removed from V and 8 bases from J, the gap between germline ends came to 9 bases. The CDR3 consists of 11 residues. The CDR3 sequence: CASSQGEGYTF. The CDR3 DNA follows: TGTGCCAGCAGTCAGGGTGAGGGCTACACCTTC.

For the CDR3, the DNA is TGCGCCAGCAGTGAAGTGACTAGCGGGAGAAGGAGCACAGATACGCAGTATTTT. As protein: CASSEVTSGRRSTDTQYF. This chain uses TRBV10-1 with TRBJ2-3; 12 nucleotides agree with TRBD2. Germline V lookup: CDR1 WNHNN, CDR2 SYGVQD (reference sequence). The J segment lost 0 bases and the V segment lost 3 bases, leaving 7 bases of the junction unmatched. This CDR3 has 18 residues.

The chain carries TRBV9 and TRBJ1-6; D is perhaps TRBD1 (5 bases). V was pared by 0 bases and J by 7 bases, with 11 bases between. The CDR3 spans 15 residues. The germline gives CDR1 SGDLS, CDR2 YYNGEE. The CDR3 DNA reads TGTGCCAGCAGCGTAGGGGCCAGGGAAAATTCACCCCTCCACTTT. Translation: CASSVGARENSPLHF. Variable domain in full (rest from reference TRBV9 and TRBJ1-6): DSGVTQTPKHLITATGQRVTLRCSPRSGDLSVYWYQQSLDQGLQFLIQYYNGEERAKGNILERFSAQQFPDLHSELNLSSLELGDSALYFCASSVGARENSPLHFGNGTRLTVT.

The chain combines TRBV2 with TRBJ2-3, with 9 bases matching TRBD2. Germline V gene sequence: CDR1 SNHLY, CDR2 FYNNEI. The CDR3 is 17 residues long. V lost 7 bases and J lost 4; bases outside the gene matches: 15. This CDR3 is CASMDPSGTWLADTQYF. In DNA, the CDR3 is TGTGCCAGCATGGATCCTAGCGGGACTTGGCTGGCAGATACGCAGTATTTT.

In its sample, this clone was seen a few times. V is TRBV7-2 and J is TRBJ2-3; TRBD2 matches at 8 bases. The V segment lost 4 bases and the J segment 4 bases; nucleotides outside the gene matches: 13. Per germline, CDR1 SGHTA and CDR2 FQGNSA. This CDR3 region has 17 residues. CDR3 sequence (DNA): TGTGCCAGCAGCTCCCTGCCGGGGGGGACTTTGGCAGATACGCAGTATTTT. Translated, it gives CASSSLPGGTLADTQYF.

The rearrangement uses TRBV27 and TRBJ2-1; 10 nucleotides line up with TRBD2. From germline, CDR1 is MNHEY and CDR2 SMNVEV (reference sequence). Losses at the gene ends were 6 bases for V and 7 bases for J; bases not matched to a gene: 3. The CDR3 contains 13 residues. CDR3 protein: CASSTSGKNEQFF. The CDR3 DNA reads TGTGCCAGCAGCACTAGCGGGAAGAATGAGCAGTTCTTC.

The V and J genes are TRBV4-1 and TRBJ1-5; a weak D match, TRBD1 (5 bases). The V and J ends lost 0 bases and 13 bases respectively, with 10 bases between them. Germline V gene data show CDR1 as MGHRA and CDR2 as YSYEKL. This CDR3 region has 12 residues. CDR3 amino acids: CASSQDGAEQHF. The CDR3, as DNA: TGCGCCAGCAGCCAAGATGGGGCTGAACAGCATTTT.

This chain joins TRBV29-1 and TRBJ2-2, with 12 nucleotides matching TRBD1. Per germline, CDR1 SQVTM and CDR2 ANQGSEA. The CDR3 is 19 residues long. V gave up 1 base and J gave up 6 bases; unmatched junction bases: 15. CDR3 bases: TGCAGCGTTGAAGGTTTTGGGACAGGGGGCCCATTGTCGGCCGGGGAGCTGTTTTTT. Its translation: CSVEGFGTGGPLSAGELFF.

The rearrangement joins TRBV11-2 to TRBJ2-1; no reliable D call. The CDR3 sequence is 12 residues long. The germline gives CDR1 SGHAT, CDR2 FQNNGV. The germline V and J ends were trimmed by 2 bases and 8 bases, with 7 bases remaining between them. CDR3 amino acids: CASSLPQDEQFF. CDR3 nucleotides: TGTGCCAGCAGCTTACCTCAGGATGAGCAGTTCTTC.

The chain combines TRBV13 with TRBJ2-7, with D unclear. CDR3 length: 12 amino acids. Per the germline V gene, CDR1 is PRHDT and CDR2 is FYEKMQ (reference sequence). Trimming took 3 bases from V and 4 from J, leaving 7 bases between them. CDR3 coding DNA: TGTGCCAGCAGCTTTAACGGTTACGAGCAGTACTTC. This encodes CASSFNGYEQYF.

The rearrangement joins TRBV9 to TRBJ2-5; D is perhaps TRBD1 (5 bases). Trimming left V 4 bases short and J 5 bases short, with 21 bases between. Germline CDR1 and CDR2: SGDLS and YYNGEE. The CDR3 sequence is 16 residues long. The CDR3 region has the DNA TGTGCCAGCAGCCCTCAGAAGGGATGGGGCCGGGAGACCCAGTACTTC. It encodes CASSPQKGWGRETQYF.

The chain carries TRBV5-1 and TRBJ2-2; 11 bases line up with TRBD1. Germline lookup yields CDR1 SGHRS and CDR2 YFSETQ. V was pared by 4 bases and J by 6 bases, with 5 bases of the junction left unmatched. CDR3 length: 15 amino acids. CDR3 nucleotides: TGCGCCAGCAGCCTAGGACAGGGGGCGTCCGGGGAGCTGTTTTTT. Translated: CASSLGQGASGELFF.

This clone was observed a single time. The rearrangement uses TRBV5-1 and TRBJ2-3, with TRBD2 identical over 10 bases. The CDR3 totals 16 residues. The ends lost 3 bases at V and 4 bases at J; junction bases unmatched: 8. Germline-derived CDR1 and CDR2 are SGHRS and YFSETQ. CDR3 DNA: TGCGCCAGCAGCTCCTTAGCGGGAGGCCGCCCAGATACGCAGTATTTT. This gives the protein CASSSLAGGRPDTQYF.

Remarks on this clone: Additional DNA sequences in this sample encode the identical CDR3. This chain uses TRBV5-1 with TRBJ2-5; a weak D match, TRBD2 (5 bases). Germline V gene data show CDR1 as SGHRS and CDR2 as YFSETQ. V lost 0 bases and J lost 4, with 10 bases in between. The CDR3 consists of 14 residues. The DNA for the CDR3 is TGCGCCAGCAGCTTGGGAGGGTCCGGAGAGACCCAGTACTTC. As protein: CASSLGGSGETQYF.

As to this clone: The germline gene is not matched at one end of the junction; a read error may be the cause. This chain connects TRBV7-7 to TRBJ1-1; no clear D gene. Germline V lookup: CDR1 SSHAT, CDR2 FNYEAQ (reference sequence). This CDR3 has 13 residues. Here the CDR3 DNA reads TGTGCTAGCAGCCAAAACATGAACACTGAAGCTTTCTTT. Its protein product is CASSQNMNTEAFF.

The J gene is TRBJ1-3, the V gene TRBV6-5; D is unresolved. V lost 0 bases and J lost 4, with 10 bases in between. CDR3 length equals 15 residues. The V gene's germline CDR1 is MNHEY and CDR2 SVGAGI. The CDR3 reads CASSYSIGGGNTIYF. CDR3 coding DNA: TGTGCCAGCAGTTACTCGATCGGCGGGGGAAACACCATATATTTT.

The chain recombines TRBV21-1 with TRBJ2-3; TRBD1 reflects the table's D call only, with no check against the DNA. TRBV21-1 is classified as a pseudogene. The CDR3 loop spans 16 amino acids. The CDR3 is CASSKGGQISTDTQYF. The CDR3 DNA sequence: TGTGCCAGCAGCAAAGGGGGACAAATTAGCACAGATACGCAGTATTTT.

The V call is TRBV28, the J call TRBJ1-6; D may be TRBD1 (6 bases). The germline V gene encodes CDR1 MDHEN and CDR2 SYDVKM. Trimming pared 5 bases from V and 3 bases from J, leaving 14 bases between. The length of the CDR3 is 16 residues. In nucleotides, the CDR3 is TGTGCCAGCAGTCCCACCTCGGACAGCTATAATTCACCCCTCCACTTT. It codes for CASSPTSDSYNSPLHF.

The gene calls are TRBV28 and TRBJ2-7; a possible D gene is TRBD1 (6 bases). The CDR3 consists of 12 residues. In germline, CDR1 is MDHEN, CDR2 SYDVKM. Between the trimmed V and J ends, which lost 7 bases and 5 bases, there was a span of 12 bases. The chain's CDR3 is CASNIQGHEQYF. The CDR3 coding sequence is TGTGCCAGCAACATTCAGGGGCACGAGCAGTACTTC.

The J gene is TRBJ2-2, the V gene TRBV28, with 9 bases lining up with TRBD1. The CDR3 length is 15 residues. Looked up from germline, CDR1 is MDHEN and CDR2 is SYDVKM. V was pared by 5 bases and J by 2 bases, with 3 bases of the junction left unmatched. This chain's CDR3 is CASSPGQGNTGELFF. DNA of the CDR3: TGTGCCAGCAGTCCGGGACAGGGAAACACCGGGGAGCTGTTTTTT.

This CDR3 reads CASSISTGGSSYEQYF. CDR3 DNA sequence: TGTGCCAGTAGTATATCAACTGGGGGGTCCTCCTACGAGCAGTACTTC. The chain couples TRBV19 to TRBJ2-7, with D perhaps matching TRBD2 (6 bases). The germline CDR1 and CDR2 sequences are LNHDA and SQIVND (reference sequence). The CDR3 length is 16 residues. The germline V and J ends were trimmed by 2 bases and 0 bases, with 14 bases remaining between them. Filled out from reference TRBV19 and TRBJ2-7, the complete variable domain reads DGGITQSPKYLFRKEGQNVTLSCEQNLNHDAMYWYRQDPGQGLRLIYYSQIVNDFQKGDIAEGYSVSREKKESFPLTVTSAQKNPTAFYLCASSISTGGSSYEQYFGPGTRLTVT.

The CDR3 bases are TGTGCCAGCAGCCCAGATCCCTCTGGGGCCAACGTCCTGACTTTC. This encodes CASSPDPSGANVLTF. The chain joins TRBV5-6 to TRBJ2-6; D remains unclear. The germline V gene encodes CDR1 SGHDT and CDR2 YYEEEE. The CDR3 is made up of 15 amino acids. V dropped 4 bases and J dropped 0 bases, with 8 bases sitting between them.

V gene TRBV25-1 combines with J gene TRBJ2-2, with D possibly being TRBD2 (5 bases). CDR3 size: 16 residues. Per germline, CDR1 MGHDK and CDR2 SYGVNS. V dropped 6 bases and J dropped 1 base, with 15 bases sitting between them. Written as DNA, the CDR3 is TGTGCCAGCAGAAGATGGGGAGATGGGAACACCGGGGAGCTGTTTTTT. As protein: CASRRWGDGNTGELFF.

The table lists this clone with a count of one. The rearrangement uses TRBV30 and TRBJ1-2, with D possibly TRBD1 on 6 matching bases. With 0 bases removed from V and 10 bases from J, the gap between germline ends came to 15 bases. Germline V gene lookup returns CDR1 GTSNPN and CDR2 SVGIG (reference sequence). The CDR3 spans 13 residues. CDR3 DNA sequence: TGTGCCTGGAGTGTGATGACAGGTATGGACTACACCTTC. Residues: CAWSVMTGMDYTF.

The gene calls are TRBV25-1 and TRBJ2-2, with 7 bases lining up with TRBD1. The germline gives CDR1 MGHDK, CDR2 SYGVNS. V lost 5 bases, J lost 1 base, and 4 bases stayed unmatched. CDR3 length: 15 residues. CDR3 amino acids: CASSTWTGNTGELFF. In DNA form, the CDR3 reads TGTGCCAGCAGTACCTGGACAGGGAACACCGGGGAGCTGTTTTTT.